This is a list of T cell receptor beta chains from one sample in a study of blood T cell repertoires in COVID-19. The method was immunoSEQ multiplex PCR; TCRdb's version includes in-frame clones alone and lacks a portion of them. The sample has under 200,000 clones; approximately 85% are singletons. Sequenced input: peripheral blood. These receptors all come from a man aged 55 to 70 who had recovered from COVID-19. CDR3s include the opening cysteine and the closing phenylalanine or tryptophan. Each record gives: D gene, clone size, J gene, V gene, CDR3 DNA, CDR3 protein. A D gene is named only where the DNA matches it firmly. Not every row has a clone size; where given, it reads once, few, many or a size class.

d_call: TRBD2
clone_size: .
j_call: TRBJ2-3
v_call: TRBV7-9
cdr3_nt: TGTGCCAGCCCTTACCCTGGCGCTAGCGGGGGAAGCACAGATACGCAGTATTTT
cdr3_aa: CASPYPGASGGSTDTQYF

d_call: TRBD1
clone_size: .
j_call: TRBJ1-1
v_call: TRBV6-1
cdr3_nt: TGTGCCAGCAGTGCGTTACCGGACAGGGTGGTCGGTAACCCTGAAGCTTTCTTT
cdr3_aa: CASSALPDRVVGNPEAFF

d_call: TRBD1
clone_size: few
j_call: TRBJ2-7
v_call: TRBV19
cdr3_nt: TGTGCCAGTAAGGGGGGACAGGGGTTGTACGAGCAGTACTTC
cdr3_aa: CASKGGQGLYEQYF

d_call: TRBD1
clone_size: .
j_call: TRBJ2-2
v_call: TRBV25-1
cdr3_nt: TGTGCCAGCAGTGAGAACAGGGGTATCGCCGGGGAGCTGTTTTTT
cdr3_aa: CASSENRGIAGELFF

d_call: .
clone_size: .
j_call: TRBJ1-3
v_call: TRBV3-1/TRBV3-2
cdr3_nt: TGTGCCAGCAGCCAAGGACTGGGAAACACCATATATTTT
cdr3_aa: CASSQGLGNTIYF

d_call: .
clone_size: .
j_call: TRBJ1-5
v_call: TRBV6-1
cdr3_nt: TGTGCCAGCAGTGAAAGCGGGGACAATCAGCCCCAGCATTTT
cdr3_aa: CASSESGDNQPQHF

d_call: TRBD1
clone_size: .
j_call: TRBJ2-7
v_call: TRBV7-2
cdr3_nt: TGTGCCAGCAGCTCTCCGGGACAGGGGAGCTACGAGCAGTACTTC
cdr3_aa: CASSSPGQGSYEQYF

d_call: TRBD2
clone_size: .
j_call: TRBJ2-3
v_call: TRBV10-3
cdr3_nt: TGTGCCATCAGCCCGGGGGGGCCATCAGATACGCAGTATTTT
cdr3_aa: CAISPGGPSDTQYF

d_call: TRBD1
clone_size: .
j_call: TRBJ1-2
v_call: TRBV9
cdr3_nt: TGTGCCAGCAGCGCGGGGACAGGGTTTGGCTACACCTTC
cdr3_aa: CASSAGTGFGYTF

d_call: TRBD1
clone_size: .
j_call: TRBJ2-6
v_call: TRBV7-9
cdr3_nt: TGTGCCAGCAGCTCCTCCACACAGGGGGCGTCCGGGGCCAACGTCCTGACTTTC
cdr3_aa: CASSSSTQGASGANVLTF

d_call: TRBD1
clone_size: .
j_call: TRBJ1-4
v_call: TRBV5-1
cdr3_nt: TGCGCCAGCAGCCAGGCTATGGGACAGGGAACGGAAAAACTGTTTTTT
cdr3_aa: CASSQAMGQGTEKLFF

d_call: .
clone_size: .
j_call: TRBJ1-1
v_call: TRBV5-5
cdr3_nt: TGTGCCAGCAGCTTGGATACGGGGTTGGCTTTCTTT
cdr3_aa: CASSLDTGLAFF

d_call: TRBD2
clone_size: .
j_call: TRBJ2-4
v_call: TRBV18
cdr3_nt: TGTGCCAGCTCACCGACCGATGGCGGGGGGAACATTCAGTACTTC
cdr3_aa: CASSPTDGGGNIQYF

d_call: TRBD2
clone_size: .
j_call: TRBJ2-1
v_call: TRBV28
cdr3_nt: TGTGCCAGCAGTTTCAGCGGTGCGGGGGGGAATGAGCAGTTCTTC
cdr3_aa: CASSFSGAGGNEQFF

d_call: .
clone_size: .
j_call: TRBJ1-5
v_call: TRBV28
cdr3_nt: TGTGCCAGCAGGAGGACAACGGGCAATCAGCCCCAGCATTTT
cdr3_aa: CASRRTTGNQPQHF

d_call: TRBD2
clone_size: .
j_call: TRBJ2-7
v_call: TRBV7-8
cdr3_nt: TGTGCCAGCAGCTTAGAGGGCGGGGGCTCCTACGAGCAGTACTTC
cdr3_aa: CASSLEGGGSYEQYF

d_call: .
clone_size: .
j_call: TRBJ1-2
v_call: TRBV6-5
cdr3_nt: TGTGCCAGCCAGGGGAACTATGGCTACACCTTC
cdr3_aa: CASQGNYGYTF

d_call: .
clone_size: .
j_call: TRBJ2-5
v_call: TRBV3-1/TRBV3-2
cdr3_nt: TGTGCCAGCAGCCAAGTACAGGGTGGAGAGACCCAGTACTTC
cdr3_aa: CASSQVQGGETQYF

d_call: TRBD1
clone_size: once
j_call: TRBJ2-1
v_call: TRBV30
cdr3_nt: TGTGCCTGGAGTGGACAGGGGTTTGAGCAGTTCTTC
cdr3_aa: CAWSGQGFEQFF

d_call: .
clone_size: once
j_call: TRBJ1-3
v_call: TRBV7-2
cdr3_nt: TGTGCCAGCAGCTTAGGACAGTCCTCTGGAAACACCATATATTTT
cdr3_aa: CASSLGQSSGNTIYF

d_call: .
clone_size: .
j_call: TRBJ2-3
v_call: TRBV7-3
cdr3_nt: TGTGCCAGCAGCCCCGGTTCAGATACGCAGTATTTT
cdr3_aa: CASSPGSDTQYF

d_call: .
clone_size: .
j_call: TRBJ1-4
v_call: TRBV5-6
cdr3_nt: TGTGCCAGCAGCTTGGCCCCGACGGGTGAAAAACTGTTTTTT
cdr3_aa: CASSLAPTGEKLFF

d_call: TRBD2
clone_size: .
j_call: TRBJ2-3
v_call: TRBV5-1
cdr3_nt: TGCGCCAGCAGCCCCGGACTAGCTAGCACAGATACGCAGTATTTT
cdr3_aa: CASSPGLASTDTQYF

d_call: .
clone_size: .
j_call: TRBJ2-6
v_call: TRBV2
cdr3_nt: TGTGCCAGCAGTGAAACGGGGGGCGCTGGGGCCAACGTCCTGACTTTC
cdr3_aa: CASSETGGAGANVLTF

d_call: .
clone_size: .
j_call: TRBJ1-2
v_call: TRBV29-1
cdr3_nt: TGCAGCGTTGAACCCCACGGGGAAGGAGGCTACACCTTC
cdr3_aa: CSVEPHGEGGYTF

d_call: TRBD1
clone_size: .
j_call: TRBJ2-5
v_call: TRBV14
cdr3_nt: TGTGCCAGCAGCCAAGGGGGACAGGGGATTAGCCAAGAGACCCAGTACTTC
cdr3_aa: CASSQGGQGISQETQYF

d_call: TRBD1
clone_size: .
j_call: TRBJ1-4
v_call: TRBV19
cdr3_nt: TGTGCCAGTCGCCCGGGACAGGGGCTGAAAAAACTGTTTTTT
cdr3_aa: CASRPGQGLKKLFF

d_call: TRBD1
clone_size: once
j_call: TRBJ1-1
v_call: TRBV9
cdr3_nt: TGTGCCAGCAGCTTGATGACAGGGGGCACTGAAGCTTTCTTT
cdr3_aa: CASSLMTGGTEAFF

d_call: TRBD1
clone_size: few
j_call: TRBJ1-1
v_call: TRBV5-1
cdr3_nt: TGCGCCAGCAGCCTGGGAGCAGGGGGCGGCGGGAACACTGAAGCTTTCTTT
cdr3_aa: CASSLGAGGGGNTEAFF

d_call: .
clone_size: .
j_call: TRBJ1-2
v_call: TRBV18
cdr3_nt: TGTGCCAGCTCACCCTCGGATGGCTACACCTTC
cdr3_aa: CASSPSDGYTF

d_call: TRBD1
clone_size: once
j_call: TRBJ2-3
v_call: TRBV2
cdr3_nt: TGTGCCAGCAGTGTCTCCGGGACAGGAGGGGTCGATACGCAGTATTTT
cdr3_aa: CASSVSGTGGVDTQYF

d_call: .
clone_size: .
j_call: TRBJ1-1
v_call: TRBV3-1/TRBV3-2
cdr3_nt: TGTGCCAGCAGCCAAGAGGGCCATAAAAAAGCTTTCTTT
cdr3_aa: CASSQEGHKKAFF

d_call: TRBD2
clone_size: .
j_call: TRBJ2-3
v_call: TRBV14
cdr3_nt: TGTGCCAGCAGCCAAGAGACGCTAGGGAGGGAGGATACGCAGTATTTT
cdr3_aa: CASSQETLGREDTQYF

d_call: TRBD2
clone_size: .
j_call: TRBJ2-1
v_call: TRBV14
cdr3_nt: TGTGCCAGCAGCCAAGCTAGCGGGGGGAATAATGAGCAGTTCTTC
cdr3_aa: CASSQASGGNNEQFF

d_call: .
clone_size: few
j_call: TRBJ1-2
v_call: TRBV7-3
cdr3_nt: TGTGCCAGCAGCTTAACTGGATGGGGAGCCTATGGCTACACCTTC
cdr3_aa: CASSLTGWGAYGYTF

d_call: TRBD1
clone_size: once
j_call: TRBJ2-2
v_call: TRBV6-1
cdr3_nt: TGTGCCAGCAGTGAACAAACCGGGACAGCGAACACCGGGGAGCTGTTTTTT
cdr3_aa: CASSEQTGTANTGELFF

d_call: .
clone_size: .
j_call: TRBJ2-4
v_call: TRBV6-5
cdr3_nt: TGTGCCAGCACCCCTCCGACTAGTACGGACATTCAGTACTTC
cdr3_aa: CASTPPTSTDIQYF

d_call: .
clone_size: .
j_call: TRBJ2-7
v_call: TRBV7-9
cdr3_nt: TGTGCCAGCAGCTCATTTCAGGAATACGAGCAGTACTTC
cdr3_aa: CASSSFQEYEQYF

d_call: TRBD2
clone_size: .
j_call: TRBJ2-3
v_call: TRBV5-1
cdr3_nt: TGCGCCAGCAGCTCCCAAGCGGGGGGCACAGATACGCAGTATTTT
cdr3_aa: CASSSQAGGTDTQYF

d_call: .
clone_size: .
j_call: TRBJ2-5
v_call: TRBV4-3
cdr3_nt: TGCGCCAGCAGCTTCCGGGGGGCGGGAGCGGAGGCCCAGTACTTC
cdr3_aa: CASSFRGAGAEAQYF

d_call: .
clone_size: .
j_call: TRBJ1-2
v_call: TRBV4-1
cdr3_nt: TGCGCCAGCAGCCAAGAAGAACAGTTTAACTATGGCTACACCTTC
cdr3_aa: CASSQEEQFNYGYTF

d_call: .
clone_size: .
j_call: TRBJ2-7
v_call: TRBV7-9
cdr3_nt: TGTGCCAGTGCTGCACGGCAGGGGCCTCAAGGATCCGGCTACGAGCAGTACTTC
cdr3_aa: CASAARQGPQGSGYEQYF